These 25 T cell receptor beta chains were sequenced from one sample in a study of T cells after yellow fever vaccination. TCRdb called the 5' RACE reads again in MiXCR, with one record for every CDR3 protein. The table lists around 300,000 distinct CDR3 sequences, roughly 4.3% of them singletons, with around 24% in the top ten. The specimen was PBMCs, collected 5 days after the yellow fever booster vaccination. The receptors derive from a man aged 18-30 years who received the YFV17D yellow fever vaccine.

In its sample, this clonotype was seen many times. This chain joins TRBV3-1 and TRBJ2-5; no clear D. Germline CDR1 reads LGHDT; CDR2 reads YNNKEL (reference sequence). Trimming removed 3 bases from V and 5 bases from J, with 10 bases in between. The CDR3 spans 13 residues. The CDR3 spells CASSQGLGETQYF. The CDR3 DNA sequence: TGTGCCAGCAGCCAGGGTCTAGGTGAGACCCAGTACTTC.

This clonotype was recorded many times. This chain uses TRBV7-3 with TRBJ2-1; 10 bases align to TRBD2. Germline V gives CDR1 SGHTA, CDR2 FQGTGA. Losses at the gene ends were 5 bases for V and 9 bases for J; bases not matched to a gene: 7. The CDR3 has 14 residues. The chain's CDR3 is CASSPSGGAVEQFF. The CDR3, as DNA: TGTGCCAGCAGCCCAAGCGGGGGGGCGGTTGAGCAGTTCTTC.

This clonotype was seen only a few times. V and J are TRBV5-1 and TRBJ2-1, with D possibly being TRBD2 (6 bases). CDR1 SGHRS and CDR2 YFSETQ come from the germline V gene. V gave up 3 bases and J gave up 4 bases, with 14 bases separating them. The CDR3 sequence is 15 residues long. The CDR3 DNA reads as TGCGCCAGCAGCTCCGAGGGGACTTTTTACAATGAGCAGTTCTTC. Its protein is CASSSEGTFYNEQFF.

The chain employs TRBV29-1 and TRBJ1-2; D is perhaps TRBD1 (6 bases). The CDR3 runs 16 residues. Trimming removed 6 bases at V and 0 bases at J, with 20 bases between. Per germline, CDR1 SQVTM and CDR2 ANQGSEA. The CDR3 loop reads CSVDTDSVLANYGYTF. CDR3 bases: TGCAGCGTAGATACGGACAGCGTGTTAGCTAACTATGGCTACACCTTC.

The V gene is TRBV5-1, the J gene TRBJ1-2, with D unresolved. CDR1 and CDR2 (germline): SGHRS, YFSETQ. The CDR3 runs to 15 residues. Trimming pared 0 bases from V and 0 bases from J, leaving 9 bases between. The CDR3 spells CASSLVAAANYGYTF. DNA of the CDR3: TGCGCCAGCAGCTTGGTGGCAGCAGCTAACTATGGCTACACCTTC.

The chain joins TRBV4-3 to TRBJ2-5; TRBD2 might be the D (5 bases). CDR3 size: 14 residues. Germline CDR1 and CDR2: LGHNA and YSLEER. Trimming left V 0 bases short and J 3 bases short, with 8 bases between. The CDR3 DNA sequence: TGCGCCAGCAGCCAAGACACTAGTAAAGAGACCCAGTACTTC. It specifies CASSQDTSKETQYF.

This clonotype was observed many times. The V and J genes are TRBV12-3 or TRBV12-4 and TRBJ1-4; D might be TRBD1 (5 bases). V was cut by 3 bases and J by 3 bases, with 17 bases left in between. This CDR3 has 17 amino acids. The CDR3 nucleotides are TGTGCCAGCAGTTTCCGGGCCGCCGGGACCTCTAATGAAAAACTGTTTTTT. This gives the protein CASSFRAAGTSNEKLFF.

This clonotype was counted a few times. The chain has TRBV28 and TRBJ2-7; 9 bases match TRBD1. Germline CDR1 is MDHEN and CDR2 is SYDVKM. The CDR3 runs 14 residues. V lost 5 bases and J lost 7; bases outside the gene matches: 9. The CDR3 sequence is CASSPPGQGREQYV. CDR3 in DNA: TGTGCCAGCAGTCCTCCGGGACAGGGACGGGAGCAGTACGTC.

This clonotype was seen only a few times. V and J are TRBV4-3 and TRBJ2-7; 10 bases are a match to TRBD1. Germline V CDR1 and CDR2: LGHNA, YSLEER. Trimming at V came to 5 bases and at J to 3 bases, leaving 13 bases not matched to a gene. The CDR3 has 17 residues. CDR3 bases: TGCGCCAGCAGCTACACACTCCGGGACAGGGGCTTCTACGAGCAGTACTTC. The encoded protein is CASSYTLRDRGFYEQYF.

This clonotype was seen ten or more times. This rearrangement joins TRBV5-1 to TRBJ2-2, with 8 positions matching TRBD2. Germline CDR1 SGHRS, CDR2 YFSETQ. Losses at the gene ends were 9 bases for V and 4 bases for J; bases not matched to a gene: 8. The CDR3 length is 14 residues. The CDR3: CATSGRDGTGELFF. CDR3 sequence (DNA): TGCGCCACTTCCGGGAGGGACGGCACCGGGGAGCTGTTTTTT.

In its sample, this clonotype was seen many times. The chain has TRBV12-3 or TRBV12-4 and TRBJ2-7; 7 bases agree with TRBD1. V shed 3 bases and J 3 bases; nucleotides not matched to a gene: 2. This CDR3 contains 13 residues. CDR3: CASSFGQDYEQYF. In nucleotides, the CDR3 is TGTGCCAGCAGTTTCGGACAGGACTACGAGCAGTACTTC.

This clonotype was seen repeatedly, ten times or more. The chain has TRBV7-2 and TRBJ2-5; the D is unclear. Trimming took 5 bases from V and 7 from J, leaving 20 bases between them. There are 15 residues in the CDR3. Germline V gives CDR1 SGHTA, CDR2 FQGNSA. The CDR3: CASSLDLFGEGTQYF. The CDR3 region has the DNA TGTGCCAGCAGCCTGGACCTGTTTGGGGAAGGGACCCAGTACTTC.

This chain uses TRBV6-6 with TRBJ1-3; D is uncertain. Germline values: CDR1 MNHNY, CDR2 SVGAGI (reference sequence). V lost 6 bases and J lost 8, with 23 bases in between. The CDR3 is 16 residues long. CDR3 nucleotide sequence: TGTGCCAGCAGCCTTACCCCGGGAGGGCATATGGACACCATATATTTT. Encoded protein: CASSLTPGGHMDTIYF.

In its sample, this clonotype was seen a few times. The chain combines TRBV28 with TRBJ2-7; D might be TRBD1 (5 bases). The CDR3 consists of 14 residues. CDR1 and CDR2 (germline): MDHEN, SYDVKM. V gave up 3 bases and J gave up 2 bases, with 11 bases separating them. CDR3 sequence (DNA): TGTGCCAGCAGTTTCCAGGGCCAGGCCTACGAGCAGTACGTC. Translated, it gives CASSFQGQAYEQYV.

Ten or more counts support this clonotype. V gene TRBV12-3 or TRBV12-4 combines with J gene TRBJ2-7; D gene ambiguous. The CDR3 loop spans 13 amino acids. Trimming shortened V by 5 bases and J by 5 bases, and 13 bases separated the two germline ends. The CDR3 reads CASSPRNSNEQYF. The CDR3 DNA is TGTGCCAGCAGTCCCCGTAACAGTAACGAGCAGTACTTC.

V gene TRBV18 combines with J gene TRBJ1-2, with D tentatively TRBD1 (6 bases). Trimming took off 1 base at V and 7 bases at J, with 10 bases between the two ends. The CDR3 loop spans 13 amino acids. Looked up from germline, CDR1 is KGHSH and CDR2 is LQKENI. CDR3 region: CASSPRSGVGYTF. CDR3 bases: TGTGCCAGCTCACCACGGTCAGGGGTTGGCTACACCTTC.

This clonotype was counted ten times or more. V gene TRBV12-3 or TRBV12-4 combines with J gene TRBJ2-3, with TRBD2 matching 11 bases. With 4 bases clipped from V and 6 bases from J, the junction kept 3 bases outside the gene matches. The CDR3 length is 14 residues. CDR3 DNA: TGTGCCAGCAGTTATAGCGGGGGGGAGGATACGCAGTATTTT. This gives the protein CASSYSGGEDTQYF.

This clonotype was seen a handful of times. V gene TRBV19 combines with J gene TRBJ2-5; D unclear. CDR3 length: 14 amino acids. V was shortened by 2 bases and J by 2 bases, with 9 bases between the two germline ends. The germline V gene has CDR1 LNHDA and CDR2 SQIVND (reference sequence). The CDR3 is CASSIKLLQETQYF. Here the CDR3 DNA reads TGTGCCAGTAGTATAAAGCTTCTACAAGAGACCCAGTACTTC.

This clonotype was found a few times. The CDR3 is CASMQGWGNQPQHF. Here the CDR3 DNA reads TGTGCCAGCATGCAGGGTTGGGGCAATCAGCCCCAGCATTTT. The V and J genes are TRBV2 and TRBJ1-5; maybe TRBD1 (5 bases). The length of the CDR3 is 14 residues. Trimming removed 7 bases from V and 2 bases from J, with 12 bases in between. CDR1 is SNHLY and CDR2 is FYNNEI in the germline V gene.

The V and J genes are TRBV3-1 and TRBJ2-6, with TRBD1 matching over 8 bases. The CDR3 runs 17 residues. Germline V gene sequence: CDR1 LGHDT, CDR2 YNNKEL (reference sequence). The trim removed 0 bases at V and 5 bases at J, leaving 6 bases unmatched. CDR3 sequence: CASSQENGQGWANVLTF. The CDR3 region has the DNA TGTGCCAGCAGCCAAGAAAACGGACAGGGCTGGGCCAACGTCCTGACTTTC.

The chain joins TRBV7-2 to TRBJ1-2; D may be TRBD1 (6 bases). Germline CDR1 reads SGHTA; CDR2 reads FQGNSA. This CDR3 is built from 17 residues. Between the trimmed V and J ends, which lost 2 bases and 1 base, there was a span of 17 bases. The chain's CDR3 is CASSLKAGQTFNYGYTF. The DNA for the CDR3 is TGTGCCAGCAGCTTAAAGGCTGGACAGACCTTTAACTATGGCTACACCTTC.

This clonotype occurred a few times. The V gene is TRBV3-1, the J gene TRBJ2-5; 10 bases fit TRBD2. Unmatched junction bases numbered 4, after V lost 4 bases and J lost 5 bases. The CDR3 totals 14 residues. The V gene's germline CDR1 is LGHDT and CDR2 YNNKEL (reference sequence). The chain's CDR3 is CASSLPSGGETQYF. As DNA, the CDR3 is TGTGCCAGCAGCCTCCCTAGCGGGGGCGAGACCCAGTACTTC.

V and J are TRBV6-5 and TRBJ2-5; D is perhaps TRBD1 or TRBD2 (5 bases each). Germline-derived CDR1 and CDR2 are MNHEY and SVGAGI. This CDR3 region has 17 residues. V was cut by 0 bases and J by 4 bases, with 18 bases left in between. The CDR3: CASSYSNGPGLGETQYF. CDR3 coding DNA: TGTGCCAGCAGTTACTCGAATGGCCCGGGGCTGGGAGAGACCCAGTACTTC.

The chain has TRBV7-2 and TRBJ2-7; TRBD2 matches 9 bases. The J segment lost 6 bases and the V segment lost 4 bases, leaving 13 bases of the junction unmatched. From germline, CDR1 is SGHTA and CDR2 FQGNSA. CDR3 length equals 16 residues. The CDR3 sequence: CASSWAAGGTPVEQYF. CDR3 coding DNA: TGTGCCAGCAGCTGGGCAGCGGGGGGTACACCGGTCGAGCAGTACTTC.

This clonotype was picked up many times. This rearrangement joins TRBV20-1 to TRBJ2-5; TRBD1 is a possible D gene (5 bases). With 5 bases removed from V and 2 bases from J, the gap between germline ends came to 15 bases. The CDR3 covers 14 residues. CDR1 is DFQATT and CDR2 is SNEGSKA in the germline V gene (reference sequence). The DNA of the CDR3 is TGCAGTGCTCCTAGATTAACAGGACAAGAGACCCAGTACTTC. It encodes CSAPRLTGQETQYF.